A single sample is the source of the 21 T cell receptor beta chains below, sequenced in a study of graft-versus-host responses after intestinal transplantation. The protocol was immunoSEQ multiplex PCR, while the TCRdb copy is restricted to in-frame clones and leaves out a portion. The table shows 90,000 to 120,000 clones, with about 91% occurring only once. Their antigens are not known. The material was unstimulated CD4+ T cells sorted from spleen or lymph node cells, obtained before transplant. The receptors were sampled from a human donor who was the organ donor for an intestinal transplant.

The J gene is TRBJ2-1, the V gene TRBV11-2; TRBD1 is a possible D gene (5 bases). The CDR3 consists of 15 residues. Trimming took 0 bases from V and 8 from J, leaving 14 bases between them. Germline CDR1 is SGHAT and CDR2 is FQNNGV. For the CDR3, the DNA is TGTGCCAGCAGCTTAGAAGGCCTCCCCAGGGATGAGCAGTTCTTC. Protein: CASSLEGLPRDEQFF.

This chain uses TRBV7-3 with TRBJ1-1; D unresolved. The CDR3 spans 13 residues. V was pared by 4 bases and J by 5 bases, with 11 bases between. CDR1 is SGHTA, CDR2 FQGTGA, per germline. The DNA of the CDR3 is TGTGCCAGCAGCTCTCAGGCTGGGACTGAAGCTTTCTTT. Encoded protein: CASSSQAGTEAFF.

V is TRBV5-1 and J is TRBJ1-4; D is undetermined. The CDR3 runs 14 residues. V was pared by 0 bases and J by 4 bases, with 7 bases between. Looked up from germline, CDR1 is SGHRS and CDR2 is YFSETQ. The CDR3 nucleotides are TGCGCCAGCAGCTTGGTGTCGAGTAATGAAAAACTGTTTTTT. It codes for CASSLVSSNEKLFF. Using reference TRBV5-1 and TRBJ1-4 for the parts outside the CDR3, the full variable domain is KAGVTQTPRYLIKTRGQQVTLSCSPISGHRSVSWYQQTPGQGLQFLFEYFSETQRNKGNFPGRFSGRQFSNSRSEMNVSTLELGDSALYLCASSLVSSNEKLFFGSGTQLSVL.

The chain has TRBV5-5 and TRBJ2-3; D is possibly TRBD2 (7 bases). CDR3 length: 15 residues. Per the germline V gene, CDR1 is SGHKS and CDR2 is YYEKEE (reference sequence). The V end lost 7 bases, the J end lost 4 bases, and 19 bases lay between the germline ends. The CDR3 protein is CASSSPWGGSDTQYF. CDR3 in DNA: TGTGCCAGCTCTTCACCCTGGGGGGGCTCAGATACGCAGTATTTT. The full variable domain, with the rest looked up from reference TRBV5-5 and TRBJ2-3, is DAGVTQSPTHLIKTRGQQVTLRCSPISGHKSVSWYQQVLGQGPQFIFQYYEKEERGRGNFPDRFSARQFPNYSSELNVNALLLGDSALYLCASSSPWGGSDTQYFGPGTRLTVL.

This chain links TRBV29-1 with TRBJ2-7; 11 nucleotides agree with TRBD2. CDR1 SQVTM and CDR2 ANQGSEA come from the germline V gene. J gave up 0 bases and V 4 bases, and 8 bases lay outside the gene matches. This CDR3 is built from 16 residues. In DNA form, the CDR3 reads TGCAGCGTTGCAGGGGGCGGACTAGCGGGCTCCTACGAGCAGTACTTC. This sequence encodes CSVAGGGLAGSYEQYF.

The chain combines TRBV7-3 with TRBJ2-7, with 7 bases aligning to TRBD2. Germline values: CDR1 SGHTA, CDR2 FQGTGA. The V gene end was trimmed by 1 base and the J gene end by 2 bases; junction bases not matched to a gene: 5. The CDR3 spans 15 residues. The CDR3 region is CASSLNSGYTYEQYF. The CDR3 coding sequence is TGTGCCAGCAGCTTAAATAGCGGGTACACCTACGAGCAGTACTTC.

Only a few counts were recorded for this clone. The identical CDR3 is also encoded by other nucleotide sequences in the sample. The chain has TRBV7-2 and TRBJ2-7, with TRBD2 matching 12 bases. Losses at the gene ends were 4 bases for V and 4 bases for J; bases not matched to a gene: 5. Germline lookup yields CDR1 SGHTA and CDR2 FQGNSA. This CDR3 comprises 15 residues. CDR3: CASSSSGRAIYEQYF. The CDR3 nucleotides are TGTGCCAGCAGCTCTAGCGGGAGGGCCATTTACGAGCAGTACTTC.

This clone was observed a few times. CDR3 region: CASSPGVTGGYNEQFF. The CDR3 coding sequence is TGCGCCAGCAGTCCTGGGGTGACGGGGGGCTACAATGAGCAGTTCTTC. The chain combines TRBV4-1 with TRBJ2-1; 7 bases align to TRBD2. CDR1 MGHRA and CDR2 YSYEKL come from the germline V gene. The CDR3 spans 16 residues. The J segment lost 3 bases and the V segment lost 6 bases, leaving 11 bases of the junction unmatched.

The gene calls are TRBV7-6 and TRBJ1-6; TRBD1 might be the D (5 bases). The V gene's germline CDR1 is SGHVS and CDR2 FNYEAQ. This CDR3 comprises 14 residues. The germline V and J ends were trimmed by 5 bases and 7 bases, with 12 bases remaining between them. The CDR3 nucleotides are TGTGCCAGCAGCCGTCGGGGGGGGAATTCACCCCTCCACTTT. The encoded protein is CASSRRGGNSPLHF.

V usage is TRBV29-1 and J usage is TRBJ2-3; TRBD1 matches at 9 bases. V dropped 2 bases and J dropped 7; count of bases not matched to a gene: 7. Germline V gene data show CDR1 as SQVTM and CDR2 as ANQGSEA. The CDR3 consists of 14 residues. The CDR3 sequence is CSVEKDRGSNTQYF. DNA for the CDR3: TGCAGCGTTGAAAAGGACAGGGGATCAAATACGCAGTATTTT.

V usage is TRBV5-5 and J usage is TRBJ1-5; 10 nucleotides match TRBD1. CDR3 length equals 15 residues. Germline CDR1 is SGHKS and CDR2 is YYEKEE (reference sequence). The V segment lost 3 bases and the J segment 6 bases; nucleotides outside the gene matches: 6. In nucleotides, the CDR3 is TGTGCCAGCAGCTCTGACAGGGGGCGAGGTCAGCCCCAGCATTTT. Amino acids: CASSSDRGRGQPQHF. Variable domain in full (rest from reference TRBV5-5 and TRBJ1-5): DAGVTQSPTHLIKTRGQQVTLRCSPISGHKSVSWYQQVLGQGPQFIFQYYEKEERGRGNFPDRFSARQFPNYSSELNVNALLLGDSALYLCASSSDRGRGQPQHFGDGTRLSIL.

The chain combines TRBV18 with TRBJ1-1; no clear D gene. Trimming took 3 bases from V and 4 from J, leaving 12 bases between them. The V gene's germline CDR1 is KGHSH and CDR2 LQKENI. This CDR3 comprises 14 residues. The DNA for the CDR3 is TGTGCCAGCTCACCTTCCACACCACTCACTGAAGCTTTCTTT. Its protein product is CASSPSTPLTEAFF.

The CDR3 DNA reads TGTGCCAGTAGTATAACAGGCCAAAATTCACCCCTCCACTTT. This gives the protein CASSITGQNSPLHF. The chain uses TRBV19 and TRBJ1-6, with a tentative D call TRBD1 (5 bases). The V gene's germline CDR1 is LNHDA and CDR2 SQIVND (reference sequence). The CDR3 consists of 14 residues. The V end was cut by 2 bases, the J end by 7 bases, with 9 bases between.

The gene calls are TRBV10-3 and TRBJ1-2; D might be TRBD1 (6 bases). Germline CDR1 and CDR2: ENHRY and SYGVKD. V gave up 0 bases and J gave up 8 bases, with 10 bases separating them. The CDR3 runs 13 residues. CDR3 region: CAISESPGDGYTF. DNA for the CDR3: TGTGCCATCAGTGAGTCACCAGGGGACGGCTACACCTTC.

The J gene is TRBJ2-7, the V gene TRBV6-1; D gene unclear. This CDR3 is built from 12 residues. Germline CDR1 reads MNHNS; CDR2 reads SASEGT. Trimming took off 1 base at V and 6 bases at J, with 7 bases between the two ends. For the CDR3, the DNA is TGTGCCAGCAGTGAAGTGAAGTCCGAGCAGTACTTC. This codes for CASSEVKSEQYF.

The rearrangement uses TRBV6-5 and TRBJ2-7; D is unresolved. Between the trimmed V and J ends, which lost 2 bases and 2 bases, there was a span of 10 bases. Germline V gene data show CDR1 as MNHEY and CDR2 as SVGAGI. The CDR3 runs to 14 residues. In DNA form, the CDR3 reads TGTGCCAGCAGTTACGGTCAGAGAACCTACGAGCAGTACTTC. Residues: CASSYGQRTYEQYF.

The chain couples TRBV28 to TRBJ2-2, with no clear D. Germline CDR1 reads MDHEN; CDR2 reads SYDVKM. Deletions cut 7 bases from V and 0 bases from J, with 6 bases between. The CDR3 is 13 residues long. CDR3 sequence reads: CASTLANTGELFF. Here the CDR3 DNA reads TGTGCCAGCACCCTAGCGAACACCGGGGAGCTGTTTTTT. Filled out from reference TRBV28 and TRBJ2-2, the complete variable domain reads DVKVTQSSRYLVKRTGEKVFLECVQDMDHENMFWYRQDPGLGLRLIYFSYDVKMKEKGDIPEGYSVSREKKERFSLILESASTNQTSMYLCASTLANTGELFFGEGSRLTVL.

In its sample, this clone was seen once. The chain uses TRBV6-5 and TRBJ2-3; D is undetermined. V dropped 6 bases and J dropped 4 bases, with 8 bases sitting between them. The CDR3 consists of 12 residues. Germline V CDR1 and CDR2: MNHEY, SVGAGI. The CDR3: CASRSWPDTQYF. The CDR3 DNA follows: TGTGCCAGCAGGAGCTGGCCAGATACGCAGTATTTT.

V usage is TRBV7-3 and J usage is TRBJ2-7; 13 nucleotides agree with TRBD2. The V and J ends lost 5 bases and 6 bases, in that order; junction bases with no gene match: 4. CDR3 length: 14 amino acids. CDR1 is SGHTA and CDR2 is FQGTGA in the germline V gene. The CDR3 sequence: CASSGGLAGSEQYF. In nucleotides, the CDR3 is TGTGCCAGCAGCGGGGGACTAGCGGGATCCGAGCAGTACTTC.

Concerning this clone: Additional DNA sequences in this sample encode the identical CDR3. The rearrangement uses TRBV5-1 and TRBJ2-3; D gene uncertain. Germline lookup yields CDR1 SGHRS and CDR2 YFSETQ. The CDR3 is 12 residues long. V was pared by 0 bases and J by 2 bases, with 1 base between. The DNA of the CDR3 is TGCGCCAGCAGCTTGGACACAGATACGCAGTATTTT. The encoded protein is CASSLDTDTQYF.

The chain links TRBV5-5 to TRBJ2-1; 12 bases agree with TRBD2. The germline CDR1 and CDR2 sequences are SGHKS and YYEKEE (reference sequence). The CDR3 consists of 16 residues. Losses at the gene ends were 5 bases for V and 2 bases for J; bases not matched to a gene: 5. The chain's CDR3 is CASSHLAGGTYNEQFF. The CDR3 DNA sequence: TGTGCCAGCAGTCACCTAGCGGGAGGGACCTACAATGAGCAGTTCTTC.